One and the same sample provided the 30 T cell receptor beta chains below, sequenced in a study of human T cells and chemical hapten exposure. TCRdb redid the calling of the RACE reads with MiXCR, one entry per CDR3 protein. The data contain about 120,000 distinct CDR3 sequences, approximately 12% of them seen just once; the ten biggest clones take up approximately 2.6%. Time point reported: pre-sensitization, week 0. Treatment: therapeutic diphenylcyclopropenone sensitization with weekly scalp DPC. The sample here was whole blood, taken in connection with sensitization to the hapten diphenylcyclopropenone (DPC). Receptors were obtained from a woman under 30 with alopecia areata. Some clones in this sample may be carry-over from other donors' samples.

V and J are TRBV7-2 and TRBJ1-1; D not resolved. This CDR3 is built from 13 residues. Trimming stripped 3 bases from V and 5 bases from J, with 10 bases between. Germline V lookup: CDR1 SGHTA, CDR2 FQGNSA. The CDR3 bases are TGTGCCAGCAGCTTCATGGGTTGGACTGAAGCTTTCTTT. It is translated as CASSFMGWTEAFF.

This clonotype came up a few times. This chain uses TRBV19 with TRBJ1-2; maybe TRBD1 (5 bases). CDR3 length: 15 amino acids. Germline CDR1 LNHDA, CDR2 SQIVND (reference sequence). V lost 8 bases, J lost 2 bases, and 18 bases lay in between. This CDR3 is CASVPRGNQNYGYTF. CDR3 DNA sequence: TGTGCCAGTGTACCCCGGGGCAATCAAAACTATGGCTACACCTTC.

This clonotype was observed many times. The chain links TRBV6-6 to TRBJ2-7, with D possibly being TRBD1 (7 bases). This CDR3 has 15 residues. V lost 2 bases and J lost 0, with 11 bases in between. Germline values: CDR1 MNHNY, CDR2 SVGAGI (reference sequence). CDR3 DNA: TGTGCCAGCAGTTACCAGGGGGGTAGCTCCTACGAGCAGTACTTC. This sequence encodes CASSYQGGSSYEQYF.

This clonotype was seen a few times. V gene TRBV5-1 combines with J gene TRBJ2-7, with D tentatively TRBD1 or TRBD2 (6 bases each). The CDR3 totals 14 residues. Trimming left V 4 bases short and J 5 bases short, with 16 bases between. Germline V lookup: CDR1 SGHRS, CDR2 YFSETQ. The CDR3 loop reads CASSPISGGHEQYF. DNA for the CDR3: TGCGCCAGCAGCCCCATCTCCGGGGGCCACGAGCAGTACTTC.

This clonotype was observed many times. The J gene is TRBJ1-1, the V gene TRBV9; a possible D gene is TRBD1 (5 bases). The germline V and J ends were trimmed by 1 base and 12 bases, with 16 bases remaining between them. Germline V gene lookup returns CDR1 SGDLS and CDR2 YYNGEE. The CDR3 is made up of 13 amino acids. CDR3 DNA sequence: TGTGCCAGCAGCGTAATAGGAGGGGCGGAAACTTTCTTT. Encoded protein: CASSVIGGAETFF.

Only a few counts were recorded for this clonotype. V gene TRBV10-3 combines with J gene TRBJ2-3, with D possibly called TRBD1 or TRBD2 (7 bases each). The germline V and J ends were trimmed by 7 bases and 3 bases, with 11 bases remaining between them. Germline CDR1 is ENHRY and CDR2 is SYGVKD. CDR3 length equals 13 residues. This CDR3 reads CAINRGGTDTQYF. The CDR3, as DNA: TGTGCCATCAACAGGGGAGGGACAGATACGCAGTATTTT.

The V gene is TRBV7-6, the J gene TRBJ1-2; TRBD1 matches at 8 bases. The CDR3 contains 14 residues. V gave up 4 bases and J gave up 3 bases; unmatched junction bases: 4. The V gene's germline CDR1 is SGHVS and CDR2 FNYEAQ. The CDR3 region is CASSSQGGHYGYTF. The CDR3 nucleotides are TGTGCCAGCAGCTCACAGGGGGGGCACTATGGCTACACCTTC.

On this clonotype: At one boundary the junction diverges from the germline segment, which might be a read error. The chain carries TRBV2 and TRBJ2-5, with a weak D call TRBD2 (6 bases). The CDR3 has 15 residues. Germline loops: CDR1 SNHLY, CDR2 FYNNEI. CDR3 in amino acids: CASSEVTGRQETQYF. CDR3 bases: TGTGCCAGCAGCGAAGTTACCGGGAGACAAGAGACCCAGTACTTC.

The chain joins TRBV20-1 to TRBJ2-3; D is unclear. CDR1 and CDR2 (germline): DFQATT, SNEGSKA (reference sequence). Trimming removed 5 bases at V and 6 bases at J, with 9 bases between. The CDR3 spans 11 residues. This CDR3 reads CSAASRDTQYF. The CDR3 DNA reads TGCAGTGCTGCGTCTCGGGATACGCAGTATTTT.

This clonotype showed up just a few times. This chain connects TRBV7-8 to TRBJ2-1, with 7 bases aligning to TRBD2. Germline V lookup: CDR1 SGHVS, CDR2 FQNEAQ. The CDR3 runs 14 residues. J gave up 9 bases and V 2 bases, and 7 bases lay outside the gene matches. This CDR3 is CASSLTPRGSEQFF. The CDR3 DNA follows: TGTGCCAGCAGCTTAACACCGCGGGGGAGTGAGCAGTTCTTC.

This clonotype has a handful of counts. The genes are TRBV9 and TRBJ1-4; unclear D gene. CDR3 length: 13 residues. Germline-derived CDR1 and CDR2 are SGDLS and YYNGEE. V lost 3 bases and J 3 bases, leaving 6 bases between the germline ends. CDR3 nucleotide sequence: TGTGCCAGCAGCGCTTTCCCTAATGAAAAACTGTTTTTT. Residues: CASSAFPNEKLFF. The full variable domain, rest sourced from reference TRBV9 and TRBJ1-4, is DSGVTQTPKHLITATGQRVTLRCSPRSGDLSVYWYQQSLDQGLQFLIQYYNGEERAKGNILERFSAQQFPDLHSELNLSSLELGDSALYFCASSAFPNEKLFFGSGTQLSVL.

This clonotype was detected many times. CDR3 bases: TGCAGCGTTACCGACAGGGTTACCTACGAGCAGTACTTC. This encodes CSVTDRVTYEQYF. The genes are TRBV29-1 and TRBJ2-7; 7 positions agree with TRBD1. Losses at the gene ends were 5 bases for V and 2 bases for J; bases not matched to a gene: 6. Per germline, CDR1 SQVTM and CDR2 ANQGSEA. There are 13 residues in the CDR3.

This clonotype was observed a few times. The chain has TRBV9 and TRBJ2-5; 10 nucleotides align to TRBD2. Germline values: CDR1 SGDLS, CDR2 YYNGEE. Trimming at V came to 3 bases and at J to 3 bases, leaving 5 bases not matched to a gene. The CDR3 is made up of 15 amino acids. In nucleotides, the CDR3 is TGTGCCAGCAGCGAGCGGGGGGGCTGGAAAGAGACCCAGTACTTC. Translating gives CASSERGGWKETQYF.

This clonotype was seen ten or more times. The chain uses TRBV6-2 or TRBV6-3 and TRBJ2-7, with D possibly being TRBD2 (5 bases). Trimming took off 0 bases at V and 4 bases at J, with 22 bases between the two ends. The CDR3 runs to 18 residues. CDR1 and CDR2 from the germline V gene are MNHEY and SVGEGT. The CDR3 reads CASSYSKNWSGTSYEQYF. The CDR3 DNA reads as TGTGCCAGCAGTTACTCGAAAAATTGGAGCGGAACTTCATACGAGCAGTACTTC.

This clonotype turned up a few times. The rearrangement links TRBV3-1 to TRBJ2-5, with 8 bases lining up with TRBD2. The CDR3 is 18 amino acids. The V and J ends lost 0 bases and 0 bases, in that order; junction bases with no gene match: 9. CDR1 LGHDT and CDR2 YNNKEL come from the germline V gene (reference sequence). In DNA, the CDR3 is TGTGCCAGCAGCCAAGAATTCGGGGGGGAGGACAACCAAGAGACCCAGTACTTC. This sequence encodes CASSQEFGGEDNQETQYF.

The chain combines TRBV3-1 with TRBJ1-2; 8 positions match TRBD1. Germline-derived CDR1 and CDR2 are LGHDT and YNNKEL (reference sequence). The CDR3 has 14 amino acids. The V gene end was trimmed by 1 base and the J gene end by 8 bases; junction bases not matched to a gene: 6. CDR3 in DNA: TGTGCCAGCAGCCAAGCCACTGACAGGGGAGGCTACACCTTC. This sequence encodes CASSQATDRGGYTF.

This clonotype has at least ten counts. The chain joins TRBV7-8 to TRBJ1-2; D remains unclear. Germline V gene data show CDR1 as SGHVS and CDR2 as FQNEAQ. V was pared by 4 bases and J by 3 bases, with 9 bases between. There are 13 residues in the CDR3. CDR3 residues: CASSYGRDYGYTF. In DNA form, the CDR3 reads TGTGCCAGCAGCTACGGACGGGACTATGGCTACACCTTC.

This clonotype was recorded a few times. The chain employs TRBV20-1 and TRBJ2-3, with TRBD2 identical over 8 bases. CDR1 is DFQATT and CDR2 is SNEGSKA in the germline V gene (reference sequence). The CDR3 runs to 13 residues. V shed 6 bases, J shed 5 bases, and the junction held 7 bases outside the gene matches. The CDR3 nucleotides are TGCAGTGCCCCGGGAGGGGTCGGAGATACGCAGTATTTT. This codes for CSAPGGVGDTQYF.

In this sample, this clonotype turned up many times. The rearrangement joins TRBV28 to TRBJ2-7; a possible D gene is TRBD1 (6 bases). V was cut by 8 bases and J by 3 bases, with 17 bases left in between. CDR3 size: 14 residues. The germline gives CDR1 MDHEN, CDR2 SYDVKM. CDR3: CASQGTDRSYEQYF. The CDR3 nucleotides read TGTGCCAGCCAAGGAACCGACAGGAGCTACGAGCAGTACTTC.

This sequence joins TRBV21-1 and TRBJ2-7; TRBD2, as called in the table, went unchecked against the DNA. TRBV21-1 is tagged as a pseudogene. This CDR3 has 17 amino acids. Here the CDR3 reads CASSKVGRVRSLYEQYF. CDR3 DNA sequence: TGTGCCAGCAGCAAAGTAGGGAGGGTTCGGAGCCTCTACGAGCAGTACTTC.

This clonotype turned up a few times. This chain uses TRBV6-2 or TRBV6-3 with TRBJ2-3; 7 bases agree with TRBD1. This CDR3 spans 14 amino acids. CDR1 and CDR2 (germline): MNHEY, SVGEGT. Trimming removed 6 bases from V and 4 bases from J; junction bases left unmatched: 7. Written as DNA, the CDR3 is TGTGCCAGCAGCCACGACAGGGACCCAGATACGCAGTATTTT. Translating it yields CASSHDRDPDTQYF.

This clonotype was counted at least ten times. The genes are TRBV20-1 and TRBJ2-1, with 8 bases identical to TRBD2. V was clipped by 5 bases and J by 8 bases; unmatched bases: 11. The CDR3 contains 14 residues. Germline values: CDR1 DFQATT, CDR2 SNEGSKA (reference sequence). As DNA, the CDR3 is TGCAGTGCTGGAGCGGGGGCCCTAGGGGATGAGCAGTTCTTC. It translates to CSAGAGALGDEQFF.

This clonotype appeared a few times. The chain joins TRBV7-9 to TRBJ1-1, with TRBD1 identical over 8 bases. Trimming at V came to 3 bases and at J to 1 base, leaving 10 bases not matched to a gene. CDR1 is SEHNR and CDR2 is FQNEAQ in the germline V gene (reference sequence). The CDR3 is 17 residues long. This CDR3 reads CASSLDRAASRNTEAFF. CDR3 nucleotide sequence: TGTGCCAGCAGCTTGGACAGGGCTGCATCGAGGAACACTGAAGCTTTCTTT.

This clonotype occurred a few times. This sequence joins TRBV11-3 and TRBJ2-5; possible D gene TRBD1, 5 bases. The CDR3 sequence is 16 residues long. The ends were cut back, 10 bases at V and 0 bases at J, with 21 bases in the middle. The germline CDR1 and CDR2 sequences are SGHNT and YENEEA. CDR3 sequence (DNA): TGTGCCACTCCCCGCGAGGACATTAAGTACCAAGAGACCCAGTACTTC. Translation gives CATPREDIKYQETQYF.

This clonotype was picked up many times. The gene calls are TRBV6-5 and TRBJ2-7; TRBD2 might be the D (7 bases). This CDR3 has 15 residues. Trimming removed 0 bases from V and 3 bases from J, with 12 bases in between. CDR1 is MNHEY and CDR2 is SVGAGI in the germline V gene. The CDR3 loop is CASSYSGGGVYEQYF. For the CDR3, the DNA is TGTGCCAGCAGTTACTCTGGCGGGGGCGTCTACGAGCAGTACTTC.

This clonotype showed up many times. V and J are TRBV6-6 and TRBJ1-6; TRBD1 aligns across 9 bases. The V gene end was trimmed by 2 bases and the J gene end by 10 bases; junction bases not matched to a gene: 6. Germline lookup yields CDR1 MNHNY and CDR2 SVGAGI (reference sequence). The CDR3 is 15 amino acids. CDR3 bases: TGTGCCAGCAGTTACAGGACAGGGGTAGACTCACCCCTCCACTTT. It yields the protein CASSYRTGVDSPLHF.

This clonotype was counted a few times. The chain uses TRBV4-3 and TRBJ2-3; TRBD2 aligns across 8 bases. V lost 0 bases, J lost 3 bases, and 11 bases stayed unmatched. The CDR3 totals 18 residues. Germline CDR1 LGHNA, CDR2 YSLEER. CDR3 in amino acids: CASSQDPSRGGYTDTQYF. In nucleotides, the CDR3 is TGCGCCAGCAGCCAAGATCCTTCTCGGGGGGGCTATACAGATACGCAGTATTTT.

The J gene is TRBJ2-7, the V gene TRBV5-1; D perhaps matches TRBD2 (5 bases). This CDR3 has 12 amino acids. V lost 7 bases and J 0 bases, leaving 8 bases between the germline ends. CDR1 and CDR2 from the germline V gene are SGHRS and YFSETQ. CDR3 sequence reads: CASAGDSYEQYF. CDR3 nucleotide sequence: TGCGCCAGCGCCGGGGACTCCTACGAGCAGTACTTC. The full variable domain, its missing parts supplied by reference TRBV5-1 and TRBJ2-7, is KAGVTQTPRYLIKTRGQQVTLSCSPISGHRSVSWYQQTPGQGLQFLFEYFSETQRNKGNFPGRFSGRQFSNSRSEMNVSTLELGDSALYLCASAGDSYEQYFGPGTRLTVT.

The J gene is TRBJ1-3, the V gene TRBV9; D uncertain. The V gene lost 4 bases and the J gene lost 1 base, with 12 bases spanning the gap. This CDR3 is built from 15 residues. Per the germline V gene, CDR1 is SGDLS and CDR2 is YYNGEE. Written as DNA, the CDR3 is TGTGCCAGCAGCTATTCAGGAATATCTGGAAACACCATATATTTT. Its protein is CASSYSGISGNTIYF.

The chain recombines TRBV14 with TRBJ2-3; the match to TRBD2 covers 8 bases. Per the germline V gene, CDR1 is SGHDN and CDR2 is FVKESK. CDR3 size: 15 residues. V gave up 0 bases and J gave up 4 bases; unmatched junction bases: 3. DNA of the CDR3: TGTGCCAGCAGCCAAGATATCGGGGGGGCAGATACGCAGTATTTT. It codes for CASSQDIGGADTQYF. Together with reference TRBV14 and TRBJ2-3, the CDR3 gives the full variable domain: EAGVTQFPSHSVIEKGQTVTLRCDPISGHDNLYWYRRVMGKEIKFLLHFVKESKQDESGMPNNRFLAERTGGTYSTLKVQPAELEDSGVYFCASSQDIGGADTQYFGPGTRLTVL.